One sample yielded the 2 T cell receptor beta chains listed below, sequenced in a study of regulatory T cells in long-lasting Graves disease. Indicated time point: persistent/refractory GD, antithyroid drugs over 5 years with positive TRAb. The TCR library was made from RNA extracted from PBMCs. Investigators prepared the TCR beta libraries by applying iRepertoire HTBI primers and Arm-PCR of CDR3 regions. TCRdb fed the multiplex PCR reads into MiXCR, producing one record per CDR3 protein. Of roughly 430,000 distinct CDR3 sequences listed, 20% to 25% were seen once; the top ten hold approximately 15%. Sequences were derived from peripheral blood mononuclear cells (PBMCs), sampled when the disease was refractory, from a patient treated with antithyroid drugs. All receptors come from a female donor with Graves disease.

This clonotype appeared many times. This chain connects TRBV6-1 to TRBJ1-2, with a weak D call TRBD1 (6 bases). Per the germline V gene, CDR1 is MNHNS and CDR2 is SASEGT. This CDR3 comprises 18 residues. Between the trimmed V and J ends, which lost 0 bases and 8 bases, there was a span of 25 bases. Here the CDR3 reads CASSEATQGVIASRGYTF. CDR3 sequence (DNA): TGTGCCAGCAGTGAAGCCACACAGGGAGTTATCGCGTCTCGAGGCTACACCTTC.

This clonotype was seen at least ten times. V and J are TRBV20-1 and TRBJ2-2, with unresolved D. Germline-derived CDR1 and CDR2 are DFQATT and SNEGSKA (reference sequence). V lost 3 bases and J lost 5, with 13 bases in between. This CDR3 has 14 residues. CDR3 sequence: CSASLRVNTGELFF. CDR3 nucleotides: TGCAGTGCTAGCCTCCGGGTTAATACCGGGGAGCTGTTTTTT.